This T cell receptor (beta chain) stems from a study of T cells in Graves' hyperthyroidism and ophthalmopathy. Template material for amplifying TCR beta CDR3 regions consisted of RNA transcripts. In the first-round RT-PCR of the TCR CDR3, the HTBI primer set was used. Using its own MiXCR run on the multiplex PCR reads, TCRdb lists one record per CDR3 protein. Found here are 600,000 or so distinct CDR3 sequences, 14% of them singletons; the top ten hold 6.5% to 9%. V dropped 2 bases and J dropped 4 bases, with 10 bases sitting between them. Germline lookup yields CDR1 SGHKS and CDR2 YYEKEE (reference sequence). This CDR3 has 13 residues. This clonotype was observed a handful of times. Antigen specificity is unknown. Overall study findings and caveats: With a median lead of roughly 6.2 months before onset, the model predicted ophthalmopathy.

The rearrangement uses TRBV5-5 and TRBJ2-7, with D possibly TRBD1 on 5 matching bases. This sequence was found in a woman between 18 and 30 years old with Graves' ophthalmopathy. Material: blood. This CDR3 reads CASSLTGIYEQYF. CDR3 DNA sequence: TGTGCCAGCAGCTTAACAGGAATATACGAGCAGTACTTC.